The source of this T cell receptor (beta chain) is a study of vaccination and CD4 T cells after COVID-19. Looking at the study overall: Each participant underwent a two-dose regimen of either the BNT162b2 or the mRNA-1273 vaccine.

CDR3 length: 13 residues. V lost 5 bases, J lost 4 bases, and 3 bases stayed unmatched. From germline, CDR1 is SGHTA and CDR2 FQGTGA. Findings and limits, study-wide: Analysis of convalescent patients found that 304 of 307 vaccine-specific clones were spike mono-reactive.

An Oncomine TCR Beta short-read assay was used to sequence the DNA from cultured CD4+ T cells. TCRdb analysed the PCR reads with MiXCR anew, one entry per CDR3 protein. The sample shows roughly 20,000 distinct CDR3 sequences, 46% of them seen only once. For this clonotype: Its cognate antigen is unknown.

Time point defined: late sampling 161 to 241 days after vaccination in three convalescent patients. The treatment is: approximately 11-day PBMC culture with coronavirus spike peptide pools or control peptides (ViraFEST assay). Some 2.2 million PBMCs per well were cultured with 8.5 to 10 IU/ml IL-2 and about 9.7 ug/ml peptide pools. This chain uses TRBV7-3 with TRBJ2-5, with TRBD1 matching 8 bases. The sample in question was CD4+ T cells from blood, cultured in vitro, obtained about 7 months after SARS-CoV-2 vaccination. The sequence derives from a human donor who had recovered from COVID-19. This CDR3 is CASSHGQGETQYF. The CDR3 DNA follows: TGTGCCAGCAGCCATGGACAGGGAGAGACCCAGTACTTC.